This T cell receptor (beta chain) was recovered during a study of cytomegalovirus exposure and HLA in healthy donors. General study results and limits: A later analysis linked a missense variant in DCLRE1C to the trimming of TCR beta V and J genes. A later analysis reportedly found that, within productive TCRs, an Asian-associated ancestry cluster had fewer N-insertions than the mean observed across the approximately 690 donors. A later analysis found most CMV-associated TCR beta chains apparently HLA-restricted. Later, TCR association rates were found to vary by HLA locus, highest for DRB1 and lowest for HLA-C.

Germline V lookup: CDR1 LNHNV, CDR2 YYDKDF (reference sequence). The CDR3 totals 14 residues. With 5 bases removed from V and 6 bases from J, the gap between germline ends came to 13 bases. A multiplex PCR was run with 60 Vbeta primers and 13 Jbeta primers. Only in-frame clones appear in the TCRdb table, and some are missing; sequencing was by immunoSEQ multiplex PCR. The table records about 240,000 clones, around 78% of them present only once. Worth noting for this clone: Its antigen is as yet unknown.

The rearrangement joins TRBV15 to TRBJ1-4; D remains unclear. This clonotype was obtained from a boy younger than 18 in good health and CMV-seronegative. Sequencing used PBMCs. CDR3 coding DNA: TGTGCCACCAGCCTCTTCGGGGAGGATGAAAAACTGTTTTTT. As protein: CATSLFGEDEKLFF. Filled out from reference TRBV15 and TRBJ1-4, the complete variable domain reads DAMVIQNPRYQVTQFGKPVTLSCSQTLNHNVMYWYQQKSSQAPKLLFHYYDKDFNNEADTPDNFQSRRPNTSFCFLDIRSPGLGDTAMYLCATSLFGEDEKLFFGSGTQLSVL.